The source of this T cell receptor (beta chain) is a study of blood T cell repertoires in COVID-19. On the study more broadly: Whether acute or convalescent, the COVID-19 samples came from the United States, Italy and Spain.

The age range of participants was about 18 to 100 years, with residence in around 22 US areas. Using immunoSEQ multiplex PCR, the repertoire was profiled, and TCRdb retains in-frame clones only, with some absent. The data show 200,000 to 250,000 clones, about four fifths seen once. A remark on this clone: A read error may produce the germline difference seen at one junction end.

The sequenced material came from PBMCs or T cells enriched from blood (not recorded which). This TCR was recovered from a man aged 55 to 70 who had recovered from COVID-19.

CDR3 in amino acids: CASSIRGQRPEKLFF. CDR3 DNA sequence: TGTGCTAGTAGTATCCGAGGCCAGCGGCCGGAAAAACTGTTTTTT. The chain has TRBV19 and TRBJ1-4; no firm D call. Germline V CDR1 and CDR2: LNHDA, SQIVND (reference sequence). The CDR3 has 15 amino acids.